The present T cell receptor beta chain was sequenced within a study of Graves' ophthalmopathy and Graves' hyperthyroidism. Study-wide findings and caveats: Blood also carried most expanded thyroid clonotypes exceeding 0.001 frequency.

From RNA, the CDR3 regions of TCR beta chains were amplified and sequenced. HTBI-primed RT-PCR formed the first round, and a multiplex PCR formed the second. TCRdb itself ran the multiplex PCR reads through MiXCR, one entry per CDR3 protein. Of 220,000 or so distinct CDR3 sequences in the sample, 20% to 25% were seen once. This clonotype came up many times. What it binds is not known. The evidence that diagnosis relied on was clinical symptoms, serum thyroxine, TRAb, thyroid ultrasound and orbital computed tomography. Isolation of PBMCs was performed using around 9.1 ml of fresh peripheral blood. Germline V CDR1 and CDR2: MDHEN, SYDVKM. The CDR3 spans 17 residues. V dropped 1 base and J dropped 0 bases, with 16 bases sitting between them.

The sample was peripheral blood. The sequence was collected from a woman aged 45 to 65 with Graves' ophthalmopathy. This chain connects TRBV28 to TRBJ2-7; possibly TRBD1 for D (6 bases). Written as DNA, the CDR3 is TGTGCCAGCAGTTTATTCATTGGGGGCCCAAGCTCCTACGAGCAGTACTTC. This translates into CASSLFIGGPSSYEQYF.